The 15 T cell receptor beta chains reported below all come from one sample, sequenced in a study of beta chain features in type 1 diabetes. Every bit of the isolated RNA underwent reverse transcription, so sequencing read expressed TCRB transcripts. Data came from immunoSEQ multiplex PCR; TCRdb stores just in-frame clones and leaves some out. Of about 240,000 clones listed, approximately 13% are singletons. Findings and limits, study-wide: Type 1 diabetes patients had moderately but significantly shorter TCRB CDR3s in all four CD4+ subsets.

These receptors have no identified antigens. The sequencing input was naive CD4+ T cells from blood. The source is a man aged 25 to 45 with type 1 diabetes.

Here the CDR3 DNA reads TGTGCCAGCAGCTTAGTGGCGGACTACGAGCAGTACTTC. Its protein is CASSLVADYEQYF. The chain combines TRBV11-2 with TRBJ2-7; unclear D gene. Deletions cut 1 base from V and 3 bases from J, with 7 bases between. The CDR3 loop spans 13 amino acids. Germline values: CDR1 SGHAT, CDR2 FQNNGV.

The chain links TRBV5-1 to TRBJ2-2; D unresolved. Germline V lookup: CDR1 SGHRS, CDR2 YFSETQ. CDR3 length: 13 amino acids. Trimming removed 4 bases at V and 6 bases at J, with 10 bases between. CDR3 loop: CASSPKEAGELFF. The CDR3 DNA reads TGCGCCAGCAGCCCGAAAGAGGCCGGGGAGCTGTTTTTT.

With respect to this clone: At the DNA level, this CDR3 is encoded by other sequences in the same sample as well. The V call is TRBV29-1, the J call TRBJ1-2; TRBD1 matches at 7 bases. In germline, CDR1 is SQVTM, CDR2 ANQGSEA. The CDR3 runs 10 residues. V dropped 7 bases and J dropped 6; count of bases not matched to a gene: 2. CDR3 nucleotide sequence: TGCAGCGCCGACAGGGATGGCTACACCTTC. It codes for CSADRDGYTF.

The sample holds a few counts of this clone. A read error may account for a junction end that differs from germline. The gene calls are TRBV30 and TRBJ1-2; 7 positions agree with TRBD1. The CDR3 has 11 amino acids. The germline V gene has CDR1 GTSNPN and CDR2 SVGIG (reference sequence). The CDR3 loop is CAWSSTGVQDF. The CDR3 coding sequence is TGTGCCTGGAGTTCCACAGGGGTACAGGACTTC.

This clone was seen only a few times. V and J are TRBV6-1 and TRBJ1-5; D is ambiguous. Germline CDR1 is MNHNS and CDR2 is SASEGT. The CDR3 is 17 residues long. Trimming took 1 base from V and 2 from J, leaving 15 bases between them. Here the CDR3 reads CASSEGVGKGGNQPQHF. In DNA, the CDR3 is TGTGCCAGCAGTGAAGGCGTAGGGAAGGGAGGCAATCAGCCCCAGCATTTT.

This clone was recorded a few times. The rearrangement uses TRBV29-1 and TRBJ2-5, with D possibly being TRBD2 (5 bases). CDR1 is SQVTM and CDR2 is ANQGSEA in the germline V gene. The CDR3 is 15 residues long. V was trimmed by 3 bases and J by 5 bases, leaving 19 bases between them. The CDR3 loop is CSVESVEGQRETQYF. CDR3 in DNA: TGCAGCGTTGAGTCTGTTGAGGGCCAACGGGAGACCCAGTACTTC. The full variable domain, in which reference TRBV29-1 and TRBJ2-5 provide the parts outside the CDR3, is SAVISQKPSRDICQRGTSLTIQCQVDSQVTMMFWYRQQPGQSLTLIATANQGSEATYESGFVIDKFPISRPNLTFSTLTVSNMSPEDSSIYLCSVESVEGQRETQYFGPGTRLLVL.

This clone has just a few counts. This CDR3 is CASKAPSGDTQYF. The CDR3 region has the DNA TGTGCCAGCAAGGCCCCGTCAGGAGATACGCAGTATTTT. The chain carries TRBV5-4 and TRBJ2-3; D ambiguous. V gave up 6 bases and J gave up 5 bases, with 13 bases separating them. CDR3 length: 13 amino acids. CDR1 and CDR2 from the germline V gene are SGHNT and YYREEE (reference sequence).

The rearrangement uses TRBV18 and TRBJ2-1, with D perhaps matching TRBD1 (5 bases). V lost 2 bases and J 13 bases, leaving 15 bases between the germline ends. Germline V gene sequence: CDR1 KGHSH, CDR2 LQKENI. The CDR3 extends over 13 amino acids. Here the CDR3 reads CASSPDDSFYQFF. The CDR3 nucleotides read TGTGCCAGCTCACCAGACGACAGCTTTTACCAGTTCTTC.

The chain joins TRBV18 to TRBJ1-1; tentative D call: TRBD1 (5 bases). The length of the CDR3 is 13 residues. V lost 4 bases to trimming and J lost 4 bases, with 10 bases between them. Looked up from germline, CDR1 is KGHSH and CDR2 is LQKENI. CDR3 sequence reads: CASSLSQGTEAFF. CDR3 coding DNA: TGTGCCAGCTCACTCTCCCAGGGCACTGAAGCTTTCTTT.

This clone has more than one count but fewer than ten. The chain uses TRBV30 and TRBJ1-2; TRBD1 is a possible D gene (5 bases). Germline CDR1 reads GTSNPN; CDR2 reads SVGIG (reference sequence). The CDR3 runs 13 residues. V shed 8 bases and J shed 3 bases, with 16 bases lying between them. The CDR3 loop reads CAGGGHGDYGYTF. As DNA, the CDR3 is TGTGCCGGGGGGGGTCATGGGGACTATGGCTACACCTTC. The complete variable domain, with remaining parts taken from reference TRBV30 and TRBJ1-2, reads SQTIHQWPATLVQPVGSPLSLECTVEGTSNPNLYWYRQAAGRGLQLLFYSVGIGQISSEVPQNLSASRPQDRQFILSSKKLLLSDSGFYLCAGGGHGDYGYTFGSGTRLTVV.

The rearrangement uses TRBV18 and TRBJ1-2, with D perhaps matching TRBD1 (6 bases). This CDR3 is 14 amino acids long. V was trimmed by 5 bases and J by 5 bases, leaving 15 bases between them. Germline V gene data show CDR1 as KGHSH and CDR2 as LQKENI. The CDR3 here is CASSSQGLGYGYTF. CDR3 DNA sequence: TGTGCCAGCTCATCGCAGGGGCTAGGTTATGGCTACACCTTC.

This clone is a singleton in its sample. The chain combines TRBV1 with TRBJ2-1; the table calls TRBD2, which could not be checked here. TRBV1 is a pseudogene locus. The CDR3 consists of 15 residues. The CDR3 DNA follows: TGCACCAGCAGCCAGCCCTCCGGGACTACCCATGAGCAGTTCTTC. Its protein product is CTSSQPSGTTHEQFF.

This chain joins TRBV29-1 and TRBJ1-1, with no clear D. V was pared by 1 base and J by 4 bases, with 16 bases between. Per germline, CDR1 SQVTM and CDR2 ANQGSEA. CDR3 length: 15 residues. CDR3 residues: CSVEGADGRSTEAFF. In nucleotides, the CDR3 is TGCAGCGTTGAAGGGGCGGACGGGAGGAGCACTGAAGCTTTCTTT.

This clone showed up just a few times. The CDR3 sequence is CASSVEEGSYEQYF. The CDR3 region has the DNA TGTGCCAGCAGCGTAGAAGAGGGTTCCTACGAGCAGTACTTC. This sequence joins TRBV9 and TRBJ2-7; possible D gene TRBD2, 5 bases. Germline CDR1 and CDR2: SGDLS and YYNGEE. CDR3 length: 14 residues. V lost 0 bases and J lost 1, with 8 bases in between.

This clone was detected a few times. The CDR3 DNA is TGTGCCAGCAGTATTGGGACAGGGGGGCCCGGGGAGCAGTTCTTC. It specifies CASSIGTGGPGEQFF. The V and J genes are TRBV2 and TRBJ2-1, with 11 bases lining up with TRBD1. There are 15 residues in the CDR3. Germline lookup yields CDR1 SNHLY and CDR2 FYNNEI. With 5 bases clipped from V and 10 bases from J, the junction kept 10 bases outside the gene matches.